The 27 T cell receptor beta chains below come from one sample, sequenced in a study of response to subunit inactivated influenza vaccine. TCRdb re-derived calls from the RT-PCR reads in MiXCR, one entry per CDR3 protein. In the table there are over 800,000 distinct CDR3 sequences, 21% of which are singletons. Source: PBMCs from blood, taken 4 to 6 days after vaccination. These receptor sequences come from a man in his forties or fifties who received an inactivated influenza vaccine.

This clonotype has more than one count but fewer than ten. The V call is TRBV24-1, the J call TRBJ1-1; D gene uncertain. The germline CDR1 and CDR2 sequences are KGHDR and SFDVKD. The CDR3 is 13 amino acids. Trimming took 8 bases from V and 1 from J, leaving 10 bases between them. The CDR3 nucleotides are TGTGCCACCATGGCTCCAGGGAACACTGAAGCTTTCTTT. This codes for CATMAPGNTEAFF.

This clonotype was observed a few times. CDR3 bases: TGTGCCAAGAGGGACAGGGTCTTATCACCCCTCCACTTT. Its translation is CAKRDRVLSPLHF. The rearrangement uses TRBV6-1 and TRBJ1-6; TRBD1 matches 9 bases. The V segment lost 10 bases and the J segment 10 bases; nucleotides outside the gene matches: 8. Germline V CDR1 and CDR2: MNHNS, SASEGT. The CDR3 has 13 amino acids.

The J gene is TRBJ1-2, the V gene TRBV20-1, with D tentatively TRBD1 (6 bases). V was cut by 5 bases and J by 8 bases, with 15 bases left in between. Germline loops: CDR1 DFQATT, CDR2 SNEGSKA (reference sequence). CDR3 length: 12 amino acids. CDR3 region: CSAPQDSRGYTF. DNA for the CDR3: TGCAGTGCTCCCCAGGACAGCCGAGGCTACACCTTC.

The chain has TRBV4-3 and TRBJ2-5, with TRBD2 matching 13 bases. The CDR3 is 16 residues long. The V gene end was trimmed by 4 bases and the J gene end by 3 bases; junction bases not matched to a gene: 5. Per the germline V gene, CDR1 is LGHNA and CDR2 is YSLEER. The CDR3 nucleotides are TGCGCCAGCAGCCCATCGACTAGCGGGAGGAAAGAGACCCAGTACTTC. Translation: CASSPSTSGRKETQYF.

The chain recombines TRBV15 with TRBJ2-7, with 8 nucleotides matching TRBD2. The germline gives CDR1 LNHNV, CDR2 YYDKDF (reference sequence). CDR3 length: 14 amino acids. The J segment lost 8 bases and the V segment lost 0 bases, leaving 6 bases of the junction unmatched. The CDR3 DNA is TGTGCCACCAGCAGAGATCCGGGACTAGATAAGCAGTACTTC. It yields the protein CATSRDPGLDKQYF. The full variable domain, its missing parts supplied by reference TRBV15 and TRBJ2-7, is DAMVIQNPRYQVTQFGKPVTLSCSQTLNHNVMYWYQQKSSQAPKLLFHYYDKDFNNEADTPDNFQSRRPNTSFCFLDIRSPGLGDTAMYLCATSRDPGLDKQYFGPGTRLTVT.

The sample holds a few counts of this clonotype. V gene TRBV15 combines with J gene TRBJ2-1; tentatively, D is TRBD2 (6 bases). The CDR3 has 17 residues. Trimming took off 0 bases at V and 4 bases at J, with 16 bases between the two ends. The germline gives CDR1 LNHNV, CDR2 YYDKDF (reference sequence). Here the CDR3 DNA reads TGTGCCACCAGCAGAGATTACTCTGGCGGGGCTTACAATGAGCAGTTCTTC. Residues: CATSRDYSGGAYNEQFF.

This clonotype was counted at least ten times. This sequence joins TRBV4-2 and TRBJ1-5; D call uncertain. The germline CDR1 and CDR2 sequences are LGHNA and YNFKEQ. This CDR3 region has 15 residues. Trimming shortened V by 0 bases and J by 1 base, and 7 bases separated the two germline ends. Written as DNA, the CDR3 is TGTGCCAGCAGCCAAGAGTCACAGAGCAATCAGCCCCAGCATTTT. Its translation is CASSQESQSNQPQHF.

This clonotype was found a few times. The rearrangement joins TRBV6-5 to TRBJ1-4; unclear D gene. This CDR3 region has 15 residues. Per germline, CDR1 MNHEY and CDR2 SVGAGI. V was pared by 2 bases and J by 8 bases, with 15 bases between. CDR3 loop: CASSYQQNSLEKLFF. The CDR3 DNA reads TGTGCCAGCAGTTACCAACAGAATAGCCTAGAAAAACTGTTTTTT.

This chain links TRBV13 with TRBJ1-3, with 8 bases that match TRBD1. After removal of 5 bases from V and 4 bases from J, the junction contained 4 bases not matched to a gene. The CDR3 loop spans 14 amino acids. CDR1 and CDR2 from the germline V gene are PRHDT and FYEKMQ (reference sequence). In DNA form, the CDR3 reads TGTGCCAGCAGCGAATGGACAGGGGGAAACACCATATATTTT. Translated: CASSEWTGGNTIYF.

In its sample, this clonotype was seen a few times. The chain links TRBV7-6 to TRBJ1-1; TRBD1 agrees at 11 bases. CDR3 length: 16 residues. J was trimmed by 1 base and V by 3 bases; bases with no gene match: 4. CDR1 is SGHVS, CDR2 FNYEAQ, per germline. CDR3: CASSLRTGGPNTEAFF. The CDR3 DNA follows: TGTGCCAGCAGCTTGAGGACAGGGGGCCCGAACACTGAAGCTTTCTTT. The full variable domain, completed using reference TRBV7-6 and TRBJ1-1, is GAGVSQSPRYKVTKRGQDVALRCDPISGHVSLYWYRQALGQGPEFLTYFNYEAQQDKSGLPNDRFSAERPEGSISTLTIQRTEQRDSAMYRCASSLRTGGPNTEAFFGQGTRLTVV.

This clonotype occurred a few times. The V gene is TRBV6-5, the J gene TRBJ2-1; the D gene is possibly TRBD2 (5 bases). The CDR3 is 12 residues long. The germline V gene encodes CDR1 MNHEY and CDR2 SVGAGI. The germline V and J ends were trimmed by 8 bases and 6 bases, with 11 bases remaining between them. CDR3 DNA sequence: TGTGCCAGCGGGAGATATAGCAATGAGCAGTTCTTC. Its translation is CASGRYSNEQFF.

This clonotype has a count of ten or more. The J gene is TRBJ2-3, the V gene TRBV29-1, with D hard to call. Trimming cost V 4 bases and J 1 base, with 6 bases left between them. The CDR3 runs 12 residues. Per germline, CDR1 SQVTM and CDR2 ANQGSEA. The CDR3 DNA reads as TGCAGCGTTGTCAGAGGCACAGATACGCAGTATTTT. Its protein is CSVVRGTDTQYF.

V gene TRBV10-3 combines with J gene TRBJ2-1, with TRBD2 identical over 8 bases. The length of the CDR3 is 14 residues. V shed 2 bases, J shed 9 bases, and the junction held 6 bases outside the gene matches. Germline CDR1 ENHRY, CDR2 SYGVKD. The CDR3: CAISEGVAGSEQFF. The CDR3 DNA follows: TGTGCCATCAGTGAGGGGGTAGCGGGATCTGAGCAGTTCTTC.

The chain has TRBV12-3 or TRBV12-4 and TRBJ2-5; tentatively, D is TRBD1 (5 bases). Trimming removed 11 bases from V and 3 bases from J, with 28 bases in between. This CDR3 has 17 amino acids. The CDR3 loop reads CALSYSWGSLAEETQYF. The CDR3 region has the DNA TGTGCCCTCTCATATTCATGGGGCTCCTTGGCGGAAGAGACCCAGTACTTC.

This chain uses TRBV9 with TRBJ2-1; D is perhaps TRBD2 (6 bases). V shed 0 bases and J shed 5 bases, with 15 bases lying between them. Per germline, CDR1 SGDLS and CDR2 YYNGEE. The CDR3 runs to 16 residues. The CDR3 bases are TGTGCCAGCAGCGTAGACGGGAGCGTTTTCCACAATGAGCAGTTCTTC. Residues: CASSVDGSVFHNEQFF. Drawing the rest from reference TRBV9 and TRBJ2-1, the complete variable domain is DSGVTQTPKHLITATGQRVTLRCSPRSGDLSVYWYQQSLDQGLQFLIQYYNGEERAKGNILERFSAQQFPDLHSELNLSSLELGDSALYFCASSVDGSVFHNEQFFGPGTRLTVL.

The chain joins TRBV6-2 or TRBV6-3 to TRBJ1-5, with 9 positions matching TRBD1. Germline-derived CDR1 and CDR2 are MNHEY and SVGEGT. The CDR3 length is 18 residues. J lost 1 base, V lost 4 bases, and 11 bases had no gene match. The CDR3 bases are TGTGCCAGCAGTTCCGGGACAGGGTCCTTCTGGAGCAATCAGCCCCAGCATTTT. This encodes CASSSGTGSFWSNQPQHF.

This clonotype was observed a few times. V and J are TRBV13 and TRBJ2-3, with D possibly matching TRBD1 (6 bases). This CDR3 is built from 15 residues. Germline CDR1 PRHDT, CDR2 FYEKMQ (reference sequence). Trimming shortened V by 4 bases and J by 1 base, and 12 bases separated the two germline ends. The DNA of the CDR3 is TGTGCCAGCAGCTCCGGGACAATTCGCACAGATACGCAGTATTTT. Translation gives CASSSGTIRTDTQYF.

This rearrangement joins TRBV20-1 to TRBJ2-7, with D perhaps given as TRBD1 or TRBD2 (6 bases each). Trimming took off 7 bases at V and 0 bases at J, with 16 bases between the two ends. The CDR3 has 14 amino acids. CDR1 and CDR2 (germline): DFQATT, SNEGSKA (reference sequence). Here the CDR3 reads CSVPWGASSYEQYF. The CDR3 region has the DNA TGCAGTGTCCCATGGGGGGCGAGCTCCTACGAGCAGTACTTC.

The V and J genes are TRBV12-3 or TRBV12-4 and TRBJ2-7; 7 bases are shared with TRBD2. The CDR3 runs to 13 residues. V lost 6 bases to trimming and J lost 9 bases; unmatched junction nucleotides: 11. This chain's CDR3 is CASRQRWGRGQYF. In DNA form, the CDR3 reads TGTGCCAGCAGGCAGCGATGGGGGAGGGGGCAGTACTTC.

V and J are TRBV27 and TRBJ2-1; D not resolved. The CDR3 is 15 residues long. The germline CDR1 and CDR2 sequences are MNHEY and SMNVEV (reference sequence). V dropped 3 bases and J dropped 0 bases, with 9 bases sitting between them. This CDR3 is CASSFGRDSYNEQFF. CDR3 in DNA: TGTGCCAGCAGTTTCGGAAGGGACTCCTACAATGAGCAGTTCTTC.

The J gene is TRBJ2-5, the V gene TRBV12-5, with D maybe TRBD2 (5 bases). Germline V CDR1 and CDR2: LGHNT, FRNRAP. V was cut by 3 bases and J by 0 bases, with 8 bases left in between. CDR3 size: 14 residues. In DNA form, the CDR3 reads TGTGCTAGTGGTTTAGGCGGGTACCAAGAGACCCAGTACTTC. Translation: CASGLGGYQETQYF.

The rearrangement joins TRBV12-3 or TRBV12-4 to TRBJ1-1; D ambiguous. The germline V and J ends were trimmed by 6 bases and 0 bases, with 17 bases remaining between them. The CDR3 is 16 amino acids. The CDR3 sequence is CASSLSGGGMNTEAFF. In nucleotides, the CDR3 is TGTGCCAGCAGCCTCAGCGGAGGCGGGATGAACACTGAAGCTTTCTTT.

This clonotype was counted at least ten times. The chain employs TRBV20-1 and TRBJ2-4; D may be TRBD2 (5 bases). The CDR3 spans 16 residues. Trimming left V 0 bases short and J 0 bases short, with 12 bases between. The germline gives CDR1 DFQATT, CDR2 SNEGSKA (reference sequence). Here the CDR3 reads CSARDSFGLAKNIQYF. The CDR3 DNA reads as TGCAGTGCTAGAGATTCTTTTGGACTAGCCAAAAACATTCAGTACTTC.

As regards this clonotype: A much larger clone lies one base from this, so it may be a read error. V usage is TRBV7-9 and J usage is TRBJ2-7; a weak D match, TRBD1 (6 bases). Trimming took 8 bases from V and 5 from J, leaving 13 bases between them. Germline values: CDR1 SEHNR, CDR2 FQNEAQ (reference sequence). The CDR3 is 12 amino acids. As DNA, the CDR3 is TGTGCCAGCGGGGACAAAGCGAACGAGCAGTACTTC. Amino acid sequence: CASGDKANEQYF.

J is TRBJ2-6 and V is TRBV5-1; 10 positions agree with TRBD1. The CDR3 is 20 amino acids. Germline CDR1 is SGHRS and CDR2 is YFSETQ. Losses at the gene ends were 0 bases for V and 0 bases for J; bases not matched to a gene: 9. CDR3 residues: CASSLVVPGQGSSGANVLTF. As DNA, the CDR3 is TGCGCCAGCAGCTTGGTAGTCCCGGGACAGGGGAGCTCTGGGGCCAACGTCCTGACTTTC.

This clonotype was recorded a few times. The J gene is TRBJ2-7, the V gene TRBV29-1; D is unclear. Germline V gene sequence: CDR1 SQVTM, CDR2 ANQGSEA. V was shortened by 0 bases and J by 0 bases, with 6 bases between the two germline ends. The CDR3 has 13 residues. The CDR3, as DNA: TGCAGCGTTGAAGAGGATAGCTCCTACGAGCAGTACTTC. Amino acids: CSVEEDSSYEQYF.

The chain has TRBV28 and TRBJ2-2; 10 bases match TRBD2. The CDR3 is 17 amino acids. Germline CDR1 MDHEN, CDR2 SYDVKM. With V trimmed by 7 bases and J by 4 bases, 12 bases remained unmatched. CDR3 bases: TGTGCCAGCACCGAAATCCAACTAGCGGGAAGCACCGGGGAGCTGTTTTTT. As protein: CASTEIQLAGSTGELFF. The full variable domain, rest sourced from reference TRBV28 and TRBJ2-2, is DVKVTQSSRYLVKRTGEKVFLECVQDMDHENMFWYRQDPGLGLRLIYFSYDVKMKEKGDIPEGYSVSREKKERFSLILESASTNQTSMYLCASTEIQLAGSTGELFFGEGSRLTVL.